This T cell receptor (beta chain) is drawn from a study of T cells after yellow fever vaccination. Overall study findings and caveats: Reappearance after the booster was observed for most primary-vaccination clones (around 96% CD4, about 90% CD8). Of the clonotypes, a small share occurred in both CD4 and CD8 compartments.

This clonotype was seen ten or more times. Its specificity is unknown. A process of 5'RACE template switching, which added a universal primer site and UMIs, was used to make TCR cDNA. One entry per CDR3 protein results from TCRdb running MiXCR on the 5' RACE reads. The table records more than 300,000 distinct CDR3 sequences, around 11% of them present only once. The CDR3 is made up of 17 amino acids. Germline V gives CDR1 LGHNA, CDR2 YNFKEQ. V gave up 0 bases and J gave up 5 bases; unmatched junction bases: 8. Specimen: CD4+ T cells sorted from PBMCs, collected 45 days after the yellow fever booster vaccination. The TCR originated in a man between 18 and 35 years old who received the YFV17D yellow fever vaccine. V and J are TRBV4-2 and TRBJ2-1; TRBD2 aligns across 9 bases. This chain's CDR3 is CASSQDGGGGGHNEQFF. CDR3 sequence (DNA): TGTGCCAGCAGCCAAGATGGTGGCGGGGGGGGGCACAATGAGCAGTTCTTC.